This T cell receptor beta chain was sequenced in a study of response to subunit inactivated influenza vaccine. Study observations and caveats: New T cells are recruited in small numbers by each seasonal influenza vaccination, according to the authors' suggestion.

In TCRdb, the RT-PCR reads were re-called with MiXCR into one record per CDR3 protein. Of approximately 520,000 distinct CDR3 sequences listed, about 25% are singletons. Germline V gene data show CDR1 as SQVTM and CDR2 as ANQGSEA. The CDR3 contains 14 residues. V shed 7 bases and J shed 6 bases, with 19 bases lying between them. In the case of this clonotype: What it recognizes is unknown.

The chain links TRBV29-1 to TRBJ2-1, with D possibly matching TRBD2 (6 bases). The starting material was CD4+ T cells sorted from PBMCs, obtained about 5 days after vaccination. This clonotype was obtained from a man aged 45-65 years who received an inactivated influenza vaccine. The CDR3 protein is CSATPGRPGNEQFF. The CDR3 bases are TGCAGCGCCACGCCCGGGAGACCCGGCAATGAGCAGTTCTTC.